The following is a T cell receptor (beta chain) sequence with its context. Its antigen remains unidentified. The junction and the germline gene differ at one end; a read error may be behind it. The sample originates from a study of blood T cells in healthy people across ages. The wider study: Researchers report that template switching captured about one barcoded beta molecule per two T cells.

Study findings and constraints: Since the PBMCs were unsorted, naive and antigen-experienced cells could not be conclusively compared.

The length of the CDR3 is 14 residues. Germline V lookup: CDR1 ENHRY, CDR2 SYGVKD. The use of a sample-barcoded 5' primer and a J-beta primer mix characterized a second PCR of roughly 7 to 12 cycles. Using its own MiXCR run on the 5' RACE reads, TCRdb lists one record per CDR3 protein. The data show fewer than 2 million distinct CDR3 sequences, about two fifths seen once. Each donor gave approximately 9.5 milliliters of peripheral blood. Extraction yielded at least 5 micrograms of total RNA per sample. This TCR was recovered from a human donor in good health. This chain joins TRBV10-3 and TRBJ1-1; the D is unclear. The sample taken for sequencing was blood. The CDR3 nucleotides read TGTGCCATCAGGAGGGAGGGCTCGGGCACTGGAGCTTTCTTT. Its translation: CAIRREGSGTGAFF.